This record covers a single T cell receptor beta chain. Its antigen is undetermined. Germline V gene data show CDR1 as SGHTA and CDR2 as FQGNSA. The CDR3 spans 13 residues. The germline V and J ends were trimmed by 6 bases and 6 bases, with 14 bases remaining between them. Second-dose intervals near 4 or 12 weeks were combined. The sample comes from a study of T cell responses to AZD1222 COVID-19 vaccine. The assay was immunoSEQ multiplex PCR, and TCRdb's table has in-frame clones only and misses some. The data contain around 56,000 clones, 80% to 90% of them singletons. Whole-study findings and limits: Most donors were white British, females outnumbered males, and clonal diversity was possibly underestimated. The breadth and depth of Spike-specific TCRs increased once two AZD1222 doses had been given.

The sequencing used peripheral blood, collected 28 days after the second AZD1222 dose. The chain uses TRBV7-2 and TRBJ1-2; D unresolved. The sequence was collected from an adult who received the AZD1222 COVID-19 vaccine. The CDR3 here is CASSSSGGDGYTF. The DNA for the CDR3 is TGTGCCAGCAGTTCCAGCGGCGGGGATGGCTACACCTTC.